This T cell receptor beta chain stems from a study of cytomegalovirus exposure and HLA in healthy donors (dated by TCRdb to about 2017). About the full investigation: An earlier analysis of around 600 of the donors reported approximately 290 Gb of sequence data and 117 million unique TCR beta sequences from roughly 180 million T cells. An early release that covered around 590 HLA-typed donors contained approximately 320 gigabases of sequencing data and approximately 85 million unique TCR sequences. Of the roughly 400 genotyped donors, over 70% fell in the genetic ancestry cluster associated with self-reported Caucasian donors. The study aimed to test whether cataloging public T cell receptors could reveal signatures of past pathogen exposure. The T cell repertoires of around 730 subjects were profiled by immunosequencing and related to cytomegalovirus serostatus. Besides the first cohort of around 670 subjects, a separate validation cohort made up of roughly 120 different subjects was used. The study combined high-throughput TCR immunosequencing, statistical association of individual TCRs with disease status, and machine learning to predict cytomegalovirus infection status. In a later analysis, previously published TCR beta repertoires from fewer than 750 donors were re-analyzed and high-resolution HLA genotyping was added so that TCR occurrence patterns could be studied. Rather than using new phenotypic data, the later analysis identified candidate immune exposures from TCR beta sequences and from how often those sequences occurred across donors. To decide whether each TCR beta V gene segment behaved as functional or pseudogenic, an earlier analysis of 587 of the donors relied on high-throughput TCR beta sequencing. Donor age, sex, ethnicity and CMV serostatus were collected together with the repertoire data. In a later genetic analysis, genome-wide SNP genotypes for about three fifths of the roughly 670 donors were used, and that subset was treated as a discovery cohort. All discovery cohort repertoires had been generated using a single sequencing platform. Both class I and class II loci were covered by HLA typing, at four-digit resolution. Typing coverage differed by locus: A, B, C, DRB1 and DQB1 were typed in roughly 629-630 donors, DQA1 in approximately 520, DPA1 in some 600, and DPB1 in 400 to 480. A few DR-DQ haplotypes were treated as single units for association and clustering because of strong linkage in the cohort. Among about 390 genotyped donors of the cohort, an average of about 240,000 unique TCR beta nucleotide sequences were sequenced per donor, roughly a sixth of them non-productive.

The paper as a whole reports these results and caveats: In a later analysis, HLA-associated TCR beta chains were found to be more clonally expanded and to have lower generation probabilities than equally common non-associated chains. Strong co-occurrence of HLA alleles, especially DR and DQ, made assigning TCR associations to individual alleles difficult. In a later analysis, TCR association rates were found to vary across HLA loci, with the most associated TCRs seen for DRB1 alleles and the fewest for HLA-C alleles. Correlated functional status among segregating V segments might be attributable to linkage disequilibrium, but an unknown experimental factor could not be ruled out. At a false discovery rate of 0.05, a later analysis linked fewer than 20,000 TCR beta sequences to specific HLA alleles. Over 15 rarely observed V segments, including chromosome 9 orphons, were excluded from the earlier analysis of approximately 500 of the donors because counts were too low. V-gene and J-gene trimming of TCR beta chains was associated with a missense DCLRE1C variant in a later genetic analysis, and the association was replicated in an independent cohort. The only immune exposure information available for the cohort was CMV serostatus. The classifier was reported to diagnose cytomegalovirus status with high specificity and sensitivity in both the original and validation cohorts. Only TCR beta chains were sequenced in this cohort, and the absence of alpha or paired-chain data limited detectable features. HLA typing was unavailable for some donors at each locus, so association tests used only the typed subset. In vitro tests confirmed that a few of the cytomegalovirus-associated TCR beta chains recognize cytomegalovirus antigens. It was suggested by the authors that the approach could potentially be generalized to other disease states and immunological phenotypes. In a later genetic analysis, fewer N-insertions in productive TCRs were reported among donors in an Asian-associated ancestry cluster than the roughly 710-donor mean. Broadly in line with IMGT annotations, most TCR beta V segments showed up in productive rearrangements about 90% or about 30% of the time in an earlier analysis of 587 of the donors. Most TCR sequences were seen in very few donors, while some public TCRs were found in many individuals. The sequencing pipeline was judged likely to have produced a cluster of highly shared sequence variants as a technical artifact. Sequencing depth was assumed to be roughly uniform across donors in the presence/absence analyses, though that assumption may not hold. In a later analysis, most CMV-associated TCR beta chains were found to appear HLA-restricted, with HLA associations seemingly driven largely by CMV exposure. The study gave a list of under 200 TCR beta chains associated with cytomegalovirus. Several of the top co-occurrence clusters appeared to be linked to parvovirus B19, influenza, CMV and Epstein-Barr virus, according to a later analysis. A further reported finding was that TCR beta sequences accurately predicted the HLA-A and HLA-B alleles for most subjects in the first cohort.

Worth noting for this clone: Its antigen target is currently unknown. No qualities accompany the bases; no much larger clone lies one base away.

The cohort was made up of 650 to 700 healthy bone marrow donors. Cohort members were all nominally healthy when sampled, although unrecorded immune exposures were likely present. The donor tested CMV seropositive and was one of the 289 seropositive cohort members. A peripheral blood sample was collected from each donor, and TCR beta sequencing was performed on peripheral blood mononuclear cells. Genomic DNA was extracted from the blood cell samples with the Qiagen DNeasy Blood Extraction Kit. The method was the immunoSEQ multiplex PCR assay. For the multiplex PCR, a mixture combining 60 forward primers for TCR Vbeta segments and 13 reverse primers for TCR Jbeta segments was used. The CDR3 region of rearranged TCR beta genes was amplified from genomic DNA by a multiplex PCR assay. The amplified TCR beta libraries were sequenced on the Illumina HiSeq System as 87-base-pair reads. On the authors' methods: A later analysis counted tens of millions of unique TCR beta chains across the 600 to 850 repertoires, and 9 million to 14 million of these chains were shared by at least two donors. Raw reads were error-corrected and collapsed into unique sequences by a nearest-neighbor algorithm in which closely related sequences were merged to remove PCR and sequencing errors. To assign V, D and J gene segments, CDR3 sequences were aligned to IMGT reference sequences. For a sequence to be retained, at least a six-nucleotide match to both a V gene segment and a J gene segment was required. A rearrangement counted as productive if the CDR3 had no stop codons and remained in frame with V and J, and every other rearrangement counted as non-productive. CDR3 was defined by IMGT convention, running from the second conserved V-encoded cysteine to the conserved J-encoded phenylalanine. The earlier analysis of around 640 of the donors excluded sequences that lacked an unambiguous match to a single V gene segment. In an earlier analysis of approximately 560 of the donors, a V segment was called functional when productive rearrangements were above 56.7%, and segregating when the standard deviation between donors exceeded 5%. A statistical classification framework was built to diagnose cytomegalovirus status from the catalog of TCR beta chain sequences. In a later analysis, V and J genes were assigned by comparing TCR nucleotide sequences against IMGT/GENE-DB human TR gene sequences. The TCRdist pipeline was used in a later analysis to assign CDR3 sequences and most-parsimonious VDJ recombination scenarios. In a later analysis, every TCR beta chain was defined by the combination of its CDR3 amino acid sequence and its V-gene family, and reads without a unique V-gene family were dropped. As a way to deal with suspected cross-contamination and a sequencing artifact, a later analysis dropped under 600 nucleotide sequences that were highly shared and had low generation probability. In a later analysis, a clonal expansion index for each public chain was calculated from normalized within-repertoire ranks of inferred template counts. In a later analysis, generation probabilities were computed using a VDJ recombination model fitted to out-of-frame rearrangements, and the results were checked against IGoR. A later analysis scored TCR-TCR, TCR-HLA and TCR-CMV co-occurrence with hypergeometric tests, applying a repertoire-size bias correction to TCR pairs. To estimate false discovery rates, a later analysis permuted the HLA or CMV assignments 20 times. A later analysis grouped co-occurring TCRs with DBSCAN, adding TCRdist sequence similarity when clustering within HLA-allele-positive subsets. For co-occurrence clustering, repertoires with fewer than 30,000 or more than 120,000 public chains were excluded, along with roughly 5 repertoires with anomalous nucleotide sharing. Imported from immuneACCESS, the table was reduced by TCRdb to in-frame sequences with V and J called. These copies leave out some clones; in studies compared against another copy, an unresolved V gene accounts for under half, and the cause of the remainder is not known. Clone size and V and J calls were adopted from that table, with D and trimming inferred from the DNA. The sample profile shows fewer than 95,000 clones; 65% to 75% of them were found once. Of the sample, around 15% is held by the ten largest clones.

This TCR was recovered from a middle-aged woman in good health and CMV-seropositive. Source material: PBMCs.

For the CDR3, the sequence is CASTDQGYGYTF. The DNA sequence is TGTGCCAGCACCGACCAGGGGTATGGCTACACCTTC. Recombination linked TRBV7-2 to TRBJ1-2; TRBD1 could be the D gene, as 6 bases match. In the germline V gene, CDR1 corresponds to SGHTA and CDR2 to FQGNSA. V is cut by 7 bases and J by 5 bases, and the space between the germline ends is 11 bases. CDR3 length: 12 amino acids, cysteine to phenylalanine. The DNA shown is the 36-base CDR3, in frame from base 1.